This T cell receptor beta chain was captured in a study of CXCR3-negative and CXCR3-positive naive CD8 T cells. Turning to the study itself: The total count of TRB reads reached approximately 150 million, and each library contributed about 1.5 +/- 0.3 million.

Germline V CDR1 and CDR2: SGHVS, FNYEAQ. The CDR3 loop spans 14 amino acids. As to this clonotype: Its antigen remains unidentified.

The study's findings and limits: TRB CDR3s were more hydrophobic in CXCR3-positive than in CXCR3-negative naive cells.

All TRB cDNA libraries came from 5' RACE performed with UMI labels. TCRdb re-called the 5' RACE reads; every CDR3 protein appears as one record, without DNA. In all, the sample yields 5,700 or so distinct CDR3 sequences. The sample taken for sequencing was naive CXCR3+ CD8+ T cells from blood. The subset is: CD45RO-CCR7+CD27+CD95- naive CD8+ T cells expressing CXCR3 (TNR3+). This receptor was identified in a human donor in good health. Some clones in this sample may be carry-over from other donors' samples. The V gene is TRBV7-6, the J gene TRBJ2-7; as DNA is missing, the TRBD1 call by TCRdb cannot be tested. The CDR3 here is CASSLSGGADEQYF.